What follows is one TCR beta chain and its context. Its specificity is unknown. This record comes from a study of OX40 agonist ivuxolimab in advanced cancers. This table comes from immunoSEQ multiplex PCR, and its TCRdb copy is limited to in-frame clones, with some not included. The repertoire holds about 78,000 clones, 84% seen once, with approximately 2% in the top ten. The CDR3 is made up of 16 amino acids. V shed 6 bases and J shed 2 bases, with 18 bases lying between them. Germline CDR1 reads MGHRA; CDR2 reads YSYEKL. Overall study findings and caveats: At 0.1 to 3.0 mg/kg, CD4+ and CD8+ blood T cells expanded clonally by week 6.

This clonotype was obtained from an adult with an advanced solid tumor such as melanoma, head and neck, liver or kidney cancer. This sample comprised CD4+ or CD8+ T cells sorted from blood, obtained in a trial of the OX40 agonist ivuxolimab. The chain recombines TRBV4-1 with TRBJ2-3, with D maybe TRBD2 (5 bases). The CDR3 DNA reads as TGCGCCAGCAGTAGCGTTGACCTGGTGCACACAGATACGCAGTATTTT. This codes for CASSSVDLVHTDTQYF.